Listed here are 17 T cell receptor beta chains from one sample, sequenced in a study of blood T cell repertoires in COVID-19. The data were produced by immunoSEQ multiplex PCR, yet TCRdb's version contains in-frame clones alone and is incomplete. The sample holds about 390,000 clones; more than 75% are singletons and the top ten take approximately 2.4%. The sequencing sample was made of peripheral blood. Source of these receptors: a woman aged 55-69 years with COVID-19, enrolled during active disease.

Here the CDR3 DNA reads TGTGCCAGCAGCCCCCGGGGGGGTCGAGGTGAAAAACTGTTTTTT. It specifies CASSPRGGRGEKLFF. The chain employs TRBV7-9 and TRBJ1-4, with a tentative D call TRBD1 (5 bases). Germline-derived CDR1 and CDR2 are SEHNR and FQNEAQ (reference sequence). V lost 5 bases to trimming and J lost 7 bases, with 17 bases between them. The CDR3 length is 15 residues.

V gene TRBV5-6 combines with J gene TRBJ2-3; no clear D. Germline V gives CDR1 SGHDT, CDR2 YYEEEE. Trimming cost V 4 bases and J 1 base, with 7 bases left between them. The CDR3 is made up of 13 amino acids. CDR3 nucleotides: TGTGCCAGCAGCACTCGAGGCACAGATACGCAGTATTTT. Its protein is CASSTRGTDTQYF.

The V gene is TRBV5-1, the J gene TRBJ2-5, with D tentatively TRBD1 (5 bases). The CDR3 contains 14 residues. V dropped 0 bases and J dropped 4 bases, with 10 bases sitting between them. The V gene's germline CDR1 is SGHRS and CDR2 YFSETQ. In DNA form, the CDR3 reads TGCGCCAGCAGCTTGGTCCCAGGGCGAGAGACCCAGTACTTC. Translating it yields CASSLVPGRETQYF.

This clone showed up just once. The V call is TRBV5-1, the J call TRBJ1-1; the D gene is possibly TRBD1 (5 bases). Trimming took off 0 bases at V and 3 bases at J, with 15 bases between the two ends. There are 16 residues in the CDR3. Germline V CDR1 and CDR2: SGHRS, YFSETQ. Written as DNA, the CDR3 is TGCGCCAGCAGCTTGGGTGGGATAGGAGGGGACACTGAAGCTTTCTTT. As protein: CASSLGGIGGDTEAFF.

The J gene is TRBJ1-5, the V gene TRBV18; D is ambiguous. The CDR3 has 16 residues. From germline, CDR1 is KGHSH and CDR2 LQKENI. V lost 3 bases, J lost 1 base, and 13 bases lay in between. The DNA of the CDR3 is TGTGCCAGCTCACCTTACGCCCCGGGAAGCAATCAGCCCCAGCATTTT. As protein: CASSPYAPGSNQPQHF.

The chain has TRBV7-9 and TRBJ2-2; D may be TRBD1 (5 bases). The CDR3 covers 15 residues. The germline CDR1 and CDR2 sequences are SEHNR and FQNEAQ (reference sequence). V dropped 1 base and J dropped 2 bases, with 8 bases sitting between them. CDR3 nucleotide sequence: TGTGCCAGCAGCTTAGTACAGGTTAACACCGGGGAGCTGTTTTTT. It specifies CASSLVQVNTGELFF.

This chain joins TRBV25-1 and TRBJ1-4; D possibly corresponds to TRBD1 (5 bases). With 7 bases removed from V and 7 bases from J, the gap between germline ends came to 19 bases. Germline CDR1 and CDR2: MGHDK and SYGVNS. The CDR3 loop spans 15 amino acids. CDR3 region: CASTAMGGVREKLFF. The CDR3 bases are TGTGCCAGCACCGCGATGGGGGGGGTGCGTGAAAAACTGTTTTTT.

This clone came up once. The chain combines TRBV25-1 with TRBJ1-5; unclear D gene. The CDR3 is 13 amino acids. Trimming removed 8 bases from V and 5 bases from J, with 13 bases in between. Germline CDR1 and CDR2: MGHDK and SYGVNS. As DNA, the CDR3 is TGTGCCAGCCGAGGCACACCAGATCAGCCCCAGCATTTT. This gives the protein CASRGTPDQPQHF.

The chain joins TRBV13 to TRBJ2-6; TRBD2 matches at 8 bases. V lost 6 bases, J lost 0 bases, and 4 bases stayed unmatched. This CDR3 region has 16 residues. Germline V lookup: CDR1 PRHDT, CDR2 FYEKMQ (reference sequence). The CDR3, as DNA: TGTGCCAGCAGACCGGGGGGGAACTCTGGGGCCAACGTCCTGACTTTC. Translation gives CASRPGGNSGANVLTF.

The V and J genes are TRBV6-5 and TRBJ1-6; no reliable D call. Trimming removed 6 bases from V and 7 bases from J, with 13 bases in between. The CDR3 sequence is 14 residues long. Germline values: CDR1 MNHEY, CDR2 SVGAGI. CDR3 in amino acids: CASRRLEGNSPLHF. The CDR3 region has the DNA TGTGCCAGCAGGAGGCTAGAGGGCAATTCACCCCTCCACTTT.

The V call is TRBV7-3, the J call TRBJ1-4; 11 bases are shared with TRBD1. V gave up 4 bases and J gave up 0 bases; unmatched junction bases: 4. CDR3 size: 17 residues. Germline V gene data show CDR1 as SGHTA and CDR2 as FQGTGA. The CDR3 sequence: CASSSDRGPTTNEKLFF. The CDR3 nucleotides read TGTGCCAGCAGCTCGGACAGGGGGCCCACAACTAATGAAAAACTGTTTTTT.

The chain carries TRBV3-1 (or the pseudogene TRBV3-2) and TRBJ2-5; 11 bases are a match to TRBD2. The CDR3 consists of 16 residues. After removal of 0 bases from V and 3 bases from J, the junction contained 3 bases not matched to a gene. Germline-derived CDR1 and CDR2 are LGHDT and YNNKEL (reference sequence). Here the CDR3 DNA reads TGTGCCAGCAGCCAAGATGGTAGCGGGGGGGAAGAGACCCAGTACTTC. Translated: CASSQDGSGGEETQYF.

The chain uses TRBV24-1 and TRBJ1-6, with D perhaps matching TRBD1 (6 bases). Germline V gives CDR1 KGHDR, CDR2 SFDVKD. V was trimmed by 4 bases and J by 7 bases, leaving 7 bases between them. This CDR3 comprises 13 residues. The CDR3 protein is CATSEQGNSPLHF. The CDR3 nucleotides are TGTGCCACCAGTGAACAGGGAAATTCACCCCTCCACTTT.

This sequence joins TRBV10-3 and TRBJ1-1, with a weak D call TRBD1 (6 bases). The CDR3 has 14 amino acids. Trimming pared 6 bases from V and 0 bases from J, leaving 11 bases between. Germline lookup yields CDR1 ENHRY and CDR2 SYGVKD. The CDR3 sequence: CAIRARDMNTEAFF. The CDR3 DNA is TGTGCCATCAGGGCACGGGACATGAACACTGAAGCTTTCTTT.

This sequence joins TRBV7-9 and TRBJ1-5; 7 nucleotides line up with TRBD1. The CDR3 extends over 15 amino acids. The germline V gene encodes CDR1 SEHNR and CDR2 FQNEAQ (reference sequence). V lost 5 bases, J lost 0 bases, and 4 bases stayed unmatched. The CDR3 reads CASSMGQTSNQPQHF. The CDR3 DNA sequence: TGTGCCAGCAGCATGGGACAGACTAGCAATCAGCCCCAGCATTTT.

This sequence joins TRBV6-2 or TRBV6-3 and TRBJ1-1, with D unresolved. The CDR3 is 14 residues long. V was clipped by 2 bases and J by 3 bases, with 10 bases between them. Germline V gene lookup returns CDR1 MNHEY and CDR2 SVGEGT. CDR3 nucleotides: TGTGCCAGCAGTTACCCGGGCGGGCACACTGAAGCTTTCTTT. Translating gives CASSYPGGHTEAFF.

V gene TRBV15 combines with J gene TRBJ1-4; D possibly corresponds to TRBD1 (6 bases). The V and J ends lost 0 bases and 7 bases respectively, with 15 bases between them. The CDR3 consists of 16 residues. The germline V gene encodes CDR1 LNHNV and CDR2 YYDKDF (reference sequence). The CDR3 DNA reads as TGTGCCACCAGCAGAGATCTGGGGGGGCTGGGTGAAAAACTGTTTTTT. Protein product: CATSRDLGGLGEKLFF.